This T cell receptor beta chain stems from a study of PD-1 blockade in classical Hodgkin lymphoma. This sample's time point: cycle 4 day 1 (C4D1), after 6 weeks of nivolumab. Every patient relapsed after autologous stem cell transplantation, and brentuximab vedotin exposure varied. TCRdb keeps only in-frame clones here, not all; method: immunoSEQ multiplex PCR. The sample carries more than 20,000 clones, around 80% recorded once. General observations from the study: Patients with an early start, nivolumab under 1 year after ASCT, were excluded. It was among complete responders that baseline diversity resembled that of newly diagnosed patients. Researchers reported that CD4+ TCR diversity, though not CD8+, rose significantly by C4D1. Reports described newly diagnosed patients as having lower baseline TCR diversity than healthy donors.

Trimming removed 1 base at V and 12 bases at J, with 23 bases between. CDR1 is SGHRS, CDR2 YFSETQ, per germline. CDR3 length: 16 amino acids. As regards this clone: Its specificity is unknown.

This chain joins TRBV5-1 and TRBJ2-1, with D perhaps TRBD1 (6 bases). Specimen: peripheral blood mononuclear cells (PBMCs), collected before the fourth cycle of nivolumab. This TCR came from a human donor with classical Hodgkin lymphoma. CDR3 DNA sequence: TGCGCCAGCAGCTTGCCTAAGGACAGAAGCAGGTTGGCGCAGTTCTTC. Amino acids: CASSLPKDRSRLAQFF. Looking up the rest from reference TRBV5-1 and TRBJ2-1 gives the full variable domain: KAGVTQTPRYLIKTRGQQVTLSCSPISGHRSVSWYQQTPGQGLQFLFEYFSETQRNKGNFPGRFSGRQFSNSRSEMNVSTLELGDSALYLCASSLPKDRSRLAQFFGPGTRLTVL.